Each of the 29 T cell receptor beta chains below was sequenced from the same sample in a study of cytomegalovirus exposure and HLA in healthy donors. PCR involved 60 Vbeta and 13 Jbeta primers. Here immunoSEQ multiplex PCR was the method, and the copy in TCRdb shows in-frame clones only, minus some. The data contain approximately 200,000 clones, less than 85% of them singletons. Sequenced material: PBMCs. The source is a girl aged 10 to 17 in good health and CMV-seropositive.

This clone was seen a handful of times. The chain recombines TRBV10-3 with TRBJ2-7; 8 bases agree with TRBD2. This CDR3 region has 13 residues. The germline gives CDR1 ENHRY, CDR2 SYGVKD. The junction had 6 bases not matched to a gene; V was cut back by 6 bases and J by 5 bases. DNA of the CDR3: TGTGCCATCAGAGTGACTAGCGTAAACGAGCAGTACTTC. It encodes CAIRVTSVNEQYF.

The rearrangement links TRBV6-1 to TRBJ2-7, with a weak D call TRBD1 (5 bases). The CDR3 totals 15 residues. Germline V lookup: CDR1 MNHNS, CDR2 SASEGT. Trimming took 6 bases from V and 3 from J, leaving 18 bases between them. The CDR3 DNA sequence: TGTGCCAGCAGGGACCTCCGCAGGGTCCTCTACGAGCAGTACTTC. Amino acids: CASRDLRRVLYEQYF.

This chain uses TRBV15 with TRBJ1-2; tentative D call: TRBD1 (5 bases). The V end lost 0 bases, the J end lost 4 bases, and 9 bases lay between the germline ends. Per germline, CDR1 LNHNV and CDR2 YYDKDF (reference sequence). This CDR3 has 14 residues. The CDR3 DNA is TGTGCCACCAGCAGAGATCGGGGGACCTATGGCTACACCTTC. It yields the protein CATSRDRGTYGYTF.

The J gene is TRBJ1-6, the V gene TRBV6-6; TRBD1 matches 11 bases. Looked up from germline, CDR1 is MNHNY and CDR2 is SVGAGI (reference sequence). The trim removed 5 bases at V and 7 bases at J, leaving 4 bases unmatched. CDR3 length equals 15 residues. CDR3 coding DNA: TGTGCCAGCAGTACAAGGACAGGGGGCAATTCACCCCTCCACTTT. Protein: CASSTRTGGNSPLHF.

The chain uses TRBV11-3 and TRBJ2-6, with D unresolved. Per the germline V gene, CDR1 is SGHNT and CDR2 is YENEEA. V gave up 4 bases and J gave up 4 bases, with 11 bases separating them. There are 15 residues in the CDR3. In nucleotides, the CDR3 is TGTGCCAGCAGCTCTCGACTTCTGGGGGCCAACGTCCTGACTTTC. Translating it yields CASSSRLLGANVLTF.

This clone was observed a few times. J is TRBJ1-2 and V is TRBV7-9; D may be TRBD1 (5 bases). The CDR3 is 16 amino acids. Trimming took 0 bases from V and 5 from J, leaving 16 bases between them. Germline CDR1 SEHNR, CDR2 FQNEAQ (reference sequence). CDR3: CASSLAGTLVWYGYTF. The DNA of the CDR3 is TGTGCCAGCAGCTTAGCTGGGACTTTGGTTTGGTATGGCTACACCTTC.

This clone appeared a single time. The rearrangement links TRBV2 to TRBJ2-1; 8 bases fit TRBD2. V lost 8 bases and J lost 6; bases outside the gene matches: 6. Germline-derived CDR1 and CDR2 are SNHLY and FYNNEI. The CDR3 is 13 amino acids. The chain's CDR3 is CASFSGGSNEQFF. The CDR3, as DNA: TGTGCCAGCTTCAGCGGGGGATCCAATGAGCAGTTCTTC.

For the CDR3, the DNA is TGTGCCAGCAGCTTAGCGCGTCCGGGAACGGCAGATCAGCCCCAGCATTTT. It yields the protein CASSLARPGTADQPQHF. The chain joins TRBV7-8 to TRBJ1-5, with D uncertain. The CDR3 is 17 residues long. Trimming stripped 0 bases from V and 5 bases from J, with 17 bases between. Per the germline V gene, CDR1 is SGHVS and CDR2 is FQNEAQ.

The gene calls are TRBV4-1 and TRBJ1-2; D is uncertain. Germline lookup yields CDR1 MGHRA and CDR2 YSYEKL. Trimming pared 0 bases from V and 5 bases from J, leaving 10 bases between. The CDR3 contains 14 residues. The CDR3 loop is CASSQDLSGYGYTF. CDR3 nucleotide sequence: TGCGCCAGCAGCCAAGATCTGAGCGGATATGGCTACACCTTC.

This clone turned up a few times. This sequence joins TRBV11-3 and TRBJ2-2, with 8 bases matching TRBD2. The CDR3 is 15 amino acids. Germline CDR1 and CDR2: SGHNT and YENEEA. The V segment lost 5 bases and the J segment 4 bases; nucleotides outside the gene matches: 6. The CDR3 coding sequence is TGTGCCAGCAGCCCAGGCACTAGCGGCACCGGGGAGCTGTTTTTT. Amino acids: CASSPGTSGTGELFF.

V and J are TRBV4-1 and TRBJ2-4, with 8 bases lining up with TRBD1. The CDR3 sequence is 19 residues long. The V gene's germline CDR1 is MGHRA and CDR2 YSYEKL. Trimming removed 0 bases from V and 3 bases from J; junction bases left unmatched: 13. As DNA, the CDR3 is TGCGCCAGCAGCCAAGATAGGGGGGCCAGGGGGCTTGGCAAAAACATTCAGTACTTC. Its translation: CASSQDRGARGLGKNIQYF.

The chain joins TRBV2 to TRBJ1-2, with a possible D match to TRBD1 (5 bases). Looked up from germline, CDR1 is SNHLY and CDR2 is FYNNEI. The CDR3 has 18 residues. V gave up 4 bases and J gave up 1 base, with 22 bases separating them. The CDR3 sequence is CASSASDRPPWGNYGYTF. The CDR3 DNA reads as TGTGCCAGCAGTGCGTCCGACAGACCGCCGTGGGGTAACTATGGCTACACCTTC.

V gene TRBV18 combines with J gene TRBJ1-5; 8 bases match TRBD1. This CDR3 has 16 amino acids. V trimming: 1 base; J trimming: 6 bases; junction bases outside the gene matches: 8. Germline CDR1 and CDR2: KGHSH and LQKENI. DNA of the CDR3: TGTGCCAGCTCACCACTGGACAGGGTGCTTGGTCAGCCCCAGCATTTT. Amino acid sequence: CASSPLDRVLGQPQHF.

This clone was counted once. V gene TRBV4-3 combines with J gene TRBJ1-6, with D maybe TRBD1 (6 bases). The germline V and J ends were trimmed by 1 base and 4 bases, with 17 bases remaining between them. Looked up from germline, CDR1 is LGHNA and CDR2 is YSLEER. CDR3 length: 18 amino acids. The CDR3 spells CASSQGFKGEGYNSPLHF. In DNA, the CDR3 is TGCGCCAGCAGCCAAGGGTTTAAGGGGGAGGGGTATAATTCACCCCTCCACTTT.

V is TRBV4-3 and J is TRBJ2-7; D is uncertain. The germline V and J ends were trimmed by 5 bases and 6 bases, with 11 bases remaining between them. Germline CDR1 reads LGHNA; CDR2 reads YSLEER. The CDR3 consists of 12 residues. In DNA, the CDR3 is TGCGCCAGCAGCAATATCCGGTCCGAGCAGTACTTC. Protein: CASSNIRSEQYF.

This clone appeared once. V is TRBV7-2 and J is TRBJ1-1, with 7 bases lining up with TRBD1. The V gene end was trimmed by 4 bases and the J gene end by 3 bases; junction bases not matched to a gene: 5. This CDR3 has 14 amino acids. Germline V CDR1 and CDR2: SGHTA, FQGNSA. The CDR3 region is CASSYRGQDTEAFF. CDR3 DNA sequence: TGTGCCAGCAGCTATAGGGGGCAGGACACTGAAGCTTTCTTT.

The chain uses TRBV7-6 and TRBJ2-7; possible D gene TRBD1, 6 bases. Trimming removed 2 bases at V and 0 bases at J, with 11 bases between. Looked up from germline, CDR1 is SGHVS and CDR2 is FNYEAQ. CDR3 length equals 15 residues. The CDR3 DNA follows: TGTGCCAGCAGCTTAAACCGGGACACCTCCTACGAGCAGTACTTC. Translated: CASSLNRDTSYEQYF.

The CDR3 loop reads CASSPDRGRVGSPLHF. CDR3 DNA: TGTGCCAGTAGCCCAGACAGGGGGCGCGTGGGTTCACCCCTCCACTTT. The J gene is TRBJ1-6, the V gene TRBV19; TRBD1 agrees at 10 bases. Per the germline V gene, CDR1 is LNHDA and CDR2 is SQIVND (reference sequence). CDR3 length: 16 amino acids. After removal of 6 bases from V and 9 bases from J, the junction contained 11 bases not matched to a gene.

This clone has a single count. The V and J genes are TRBV10-3 and TRBJ1-2, with D uncertain. CDR3 length: 13 amino acids. Trimming pared 2 bases from V and 0 bases from J, leaving 4 bases between. Germline V gene sequence: CDR1 ENHRY, CDR2 SYGVKD. In DNA form, the CDR3 reads TGTGCCATCAGTGAGGACACTAACTATGGCTACACCTTC. This sequence encodes CAISEDTNYGYTF.

The gene calls are TRBV7-2 and TRBJ2-5; TRBD2 agrees at 14 bases. Germline V gene data show CDR1 as SGHTA and CDR2 as FQGNSA. The J segment lost 5 bases and the V segment lost 6 bases, leaving 5 bases of the junction unmatched. This CDR3 spans 15 amino acids. The CDR3 spells CASSPTSGGAETQYF. Written as DNA, the CDR3 is TGTGCCAGCAGTCCGACTAGCGGGGGGGCTGAGACCCAGTACTTC.

This clone was seen a few times. V gene TRBV11-2 combines with J gene TRBJ1-6, with 8 bases aligning to TRBD1. The trim removed 5 bases at V and 6 bases at J, leaving 3 bases unmatched. Looked up from germline, CDR1 is SGHAT and CDR2 is FQNNGV. The CDR3 runs to 14 residues. The DNA for the CDR3 is TGTGCCAGCAGCCCGGACAGGGTTAATTCACCCCTCCACTTT. Its translation: CASSPDRVNSPLHF.

The V gene is TRBV6-5, the J gene TRBJ2-3; no firm D call. Germline V lookup: CDR1 MNHEY, CDR2 SVGAGI. The V gene lost 6 bases and the J gene lost 3 bases, with 7 bases spanning the gap. The CDR3 is 12 residues long. The CDR3 nucleotides are TGTGCCAGCAGCTATGGTACAGATACGCAGTATTTT. Amino acids: CASSYGTDTQYF.

This chain uses TRBV7-2 with TRBJ2-7; 8 bases are a match to TRBD1. The ends lost 7 bases at V and 5 bases at J; junction bases unmatched: 10. The CDR3 has 14 amino acids. Germline CDR1 reads SGHTA; CDR2 reads FQGNSA. CDR3 coding DNA: TGTGCCAGCAAGGAGCAGGGGGCATCCCACGAGCAGTACTTC. As protein: CASKEQGASHEQYF.

J is TRBJ1-2 and V is TRBV2; 7 positions agree with TRBD1. The germline CDR1 and CDR2 sequences are SNHLY and FYNNEI. The CDR3 extends over 15 amino acids. Germline trimming cut 4 bases from V and 1 base from J; bases unmatched to any gene: 6. In DNA, the CDR3 is TGTGCCAGCAGTGGGTTGGGACAGAATAACTATGGCTACACCTTC. Translated, it gives CASSGLGQNNYGYTF.

The rearrangement links TRBV30 to TRBJ1-4, with 7 bases lining up with TRBD1. The germline V gene encodes CDR1 GTSNPN and CDR2 SVGIG (reference sequence). The CDR3 runs 18 residues. The CDR3 nucleotides are TGTGCGGGACAGTTGCGGTTTACGGGGCCTTTGGGGGTTGAGGGACTGTTTTTT. Its translation is CAGQLRFTGPLGVEGLFF.

The chain recombines TRBV10-3 with TRBJ2-2; maybe TRBD2 (6 bases). Germline assignment: CDR1 ENHRY and CDR2 SYGVKD. Deletions cut 10 bases from V and 4 bases from J, with 10 bases between. CDR3 size: 12 residues. For the CDR3, the DNA is TGTGCCACGGGGAGGCCCACCGGGGAGCTGTTTTTT. Protein sequence: CATGRPTGELFF.

This sequence joins TRBV7-9 and TRBJ1-1; the D gene is possibly TRBD1 (5 bases). Germline CDR1 reads SEHNR; CDR2 reads FQNEAQ (reference sequence). V lost 3 bases and J 6 bases, leaving 8 bases between the germline ends. This CDR3 has 12 amino acids. This CDR3 reads CASSFGAPEAFF. The DNA for the CDR3 is TGTGCCAGCAGCTTTGGGGCCCCTGAAGCTTTCTTT.

In its sample, this clone was seen once. The V and J genes are TRBV7-8 and TRBJ2-5; 8 nucleotides line up with TRBD1. The CDR3 covers 15 residues. CDR1 and CDR2 from the germline V gene are SGHVS and FQNEAQ. Trimming removed 5 bases from V and 3 bases from J; junction bases left unmatched: 8. DNA for the CDR3: TGTGCCAGCAGCCGGTCAGGGGGCGCAAAAGAGACCCAGTACTTC. As protein: CASSRSGGAKETQYF. The full variable domain, its missing parts supplied by reference TRBV7-8 and TRBJ2-5, is GAGVSQSPRYKVAKRGQDVALRCDPISGHVSLFWYQQALGQGPEFLTYFQNEAQLDKSGLPSDRFFAERPEGSVSTLKIQRTQQEDSAVYLCASSRSGGAKETQYFGPGTRLLVL.

The gene calls are TRBV7-2 and TRBJ2-1; D not resolved. Germline V gene sequence: CDR1 SGHTA, CDR2 FQGNSA. This CDR3 has 13 residues. The V gene lost 5 bases and the J gene lost 5 bases, with 10 bases spanning the gap. CDR3 sequence reads: CASSVTWNNEQFF. Written as DNA, the CDR3 is TGTGCCAGCAGCGTGACTTGGAACAATGAGCAGTTCTTC.